The 19 T cell receptor beta chains given below trace back to one sample, sequenced in a study of T cell responses to AZD1222 COVID-19 vaccine. Some clones are missing from TCRdb's copy, which holds only in-frame ones; the method was immunoSEQ multiplex PCR. Among 99,000 or so clones listed, about 88% were seen once. Specimen: peripheral blood, collected 28 days after the second AZD1222 dose. Receptors were obtained from an adult who received the AZD1222 COVID-19 vaccine.

The chain joins TRBV12-3 or TRBV12-4 to TRBJ2-5, with D possibly being TRBD1 (5 bases). This CDR3 is 11 amino acids long. Trimming took 8 bases from V and 5 from J, leaving 9 bases between them. Here the CDR3 DNA reads TGTGCCAGCCGTCACAGGGAGACCCAGTACTTC. Translation: CASRHRETQYF.

This clone was counted a single time. CDR3 DNA: TGCAGTGCTAAAACAGGTGAAAAACTGTTTTTT. Amino acids: CSAKTGEKLFF. The genes are TRBV20-1 and TRBJ1-4; possibly TRBD1 for D (5 bases). Trimming shortened V by 4 bases and J by 7 bases, and 7 bases separated the two germline ends. Germline CDR1 and CDR2: DFQATT and SNEGSKA (reference sequence). This CDR3 is 11 amino acids long.

The chain uses TRBV19 and TRBJ2-2, with 9 bases aligning to TRBD1. After removal of 4 bases from V and 7 bases from J, the junction contained 4 bases not matched to a gene. The CDR3 totals 14 residues. Germline assignment: CDR1 LNHDA and CDR2 SQIVND (reference sequence). CDR3 protein: CASSRQGDGGELFF. CDR3 DNA: TGTGCCAGTAGTAGACAGGGGGACGGCGGGGAGCTGTTTTTT. The full variable domain, rest sourced from reference TRBV19 and TRBJ2-2, is DGGITQSPKYLFRKEGQNVTLSCEQNLNHDAMYWYRQDPGQGLRLIYYSQIVNDFQKGDIAEGYSVSREKKESFPLTVTSAQKNPTAFYLCASSRQGDGGELFFGEGSRLTVL.

The chain has TRBV19 and TRBJ2-7; possibly TRBD1 for D (5 bases). This CDR3 is 14 amino acids long. V was pared by 4 bases and J by 4 bases, with 14 bases between. The germline V gene encodes CDR1 LNHDA and CDR2 SQIVND (reference sequence). CDR3 nucleotide sequence: TGTGCCAGTAGTAAAGACAGCCCTCCATACGAGCAGTACTTC. Translation: CASSKDSPPYEQYF.

This clone was counted once. V usage is TRBV2 and J usage is TRBJ2-3, with 7 bases aligning to TRBD2. After removal of 5 bases from V and 2 bases from J, the junction contained 4 bases not matched to a gene. There are 14 residues in the CDR3. From germline, CDR1 is SNHLY and CDR2 FYNNEI. In nucleotides, the CDR3 is TGTGCCAGCAGTTATAGCGGGTACACAGATACGCAGTATTTT. Translated, it gives CASSYSGYTDTQYF.

The rearrangement joins TRBV21-1 to TRBJ2-5; the listed D gene, TRBD2, was not tested against the DNA. TRBV21-1 is labeled a pseudogene. The CDR3 is 14 residues long. Written as DNA, the CDR3 is TGTGCCAGCAGGACGAATCGGGGGGAAGAGACCCAGTACTTC. Its protein is CASRTNRGEETQYF.

The chain employs TRBV9 and TRBJ2-1, with 8 bases matching TRBD2. Germline V gives CDR1 SGDLS, CDR2 YYNGEE. Trimming took 4 bases from V and 8 from J; bases not matched to a gene: 17. The CDR3 covers 17 residues. The CDR3 sequence: CASSTRGGTLGADEQFF. The CDR3 nucleotides are TGTGCCAGCAGCACGCGCGGGGGGACTCTCGGTGCGGATGAGCAGTTCTTC.

The chain combines TRBV28 with TRBJ2-7; D gene unclear. The CDR3 totals 14 residues. The germline V gene encodes CDR1 MDHEN and CDR2 SYDVKM. V lost 4 bases and J 2 bases, leaving 12 bases between the germline ends. In DNA, the CDR3 is TGTGCCAGCAGTTCCTCGACACGGACCTACGAGCAGTACTTC. Amino acids: CASSSSTRTYEQYF.

This clone occurred once. The chain combines TRBV27 with TRBJ2-3; TRBD2 agrees at 7 bases. CDR3 size: 19 residues. The germline V gene has CDR1 MNHEY and CDR2 SMNVEV (reference sequence). Losses at the gene ends were 3 bases for V and 0 bases for J; bases not matched to a gene: 15. CDR3 region: CASSLRRRLAGTSTDTQYF. The CDR3 DNA reads TGTGCCAGCAGTTTGAGAAGAAGACTAGCAGGGACGAGCACAGATACGCAGTATTTT.

The chain couples TRBV18 to TRBJ2-1; tentative D call: TRBD2 (6 bases). Germline values: CDR1 KGHSH, CDR2 LQKENI. The CDR3 is 16 residues long. The V end was cut by 3 bases, the J end by 5 bases, with 17 bases between. CDR3 DNA: TGTGCCAGCTCACCCCCGGGACTCTCTCCCAACAATGAGCAGTTCTTC. Encoded protein: CASSPPGLSPNNEQFF. Combining the CDR3 with reference TRBV18 and TRBJ2-1 gives the whole variable domain NAGVMQNPRHLVRRRGQEARLRCSPMKGHSHVYWYRQLPEEGLKFMVYLQKENIIDESGMPKERFSAEFPKEGPSILRIQQVVRGDSAAYFCASSPPGLSPNNEQFFGPGTRLTVL.

This rearrangement joins TRBV15 to TRBJ1-2; D is undetermined. The CDR3 spans 14 residues. Germline CDR1 LNHNV, CDR2 YYDKDF (reference sequence). V was clipped by 8 bases and J by 4 bases, with 17 bases between them. The chain's CDR3 is CATQESGSGYGYTF. The CDR3 coding sequence is TGTGCCACCCAAGAGAGTGGCTCGGGCTATGGCTACACCTTC.

The gene calls are TRBV3-1 (or the pseudogene TRBV3-2) and TRBJ2-7, with 8 bases lining up with TRBD1. This CDR3 spans 16 amino acids. V gave up 4 bases and J gave up 4 bases; unmatched junction bases: 12. The germline V gene has CDR1 LGHDT and CDR2 YNNKEL (reference sequence). CDR3 coding DNA: TGTGCCAGCAGCCCTCCCGGGCAGGGGGCAGGATACGAGCAGTACTTC. Its translation: CASSPPGQGAGYEQYF.

This rearrangement joins TRBV27 to TRBJ1-6; D may be TRBD1 (5 bases). The CDR3 has 16 amino acids. Germline loops: CDR1 MNHEY, CDR2 SMNVEV (reference sequence). With 0 bases removed from V and 0 bases from J, the gap between germline ends came to 6 bases. CDR3 in DNA: TGTGCCAGCAGTTTATCCAGGGACTCCTATAATTCACCCCTCCACTTT. Translation: CASSLSRDSYNSPLHF.

The count of this clone is one. DNA of the CDR3: TGTGCCAGCAGTTTCCATTCACAGGGAAAAGGCCAAGCTTTCTTT. This translates into CASSFHSQGKGQAFF. The chain couples TRBV28 to TRBJ1-1; D may be TRBD1 (6 bases). The V end was cut by 3 bases, the J end by 9 bases, with 20 bases between. The V gene's germline CDR1 is MDHEN and CDR2 SYDVKM. The CDR3 has 15 amino acids.

CDR3 bases: TGTGCCAGCAGCTTAGCTGGGGGTAGCACTGAAGCTTTCTTT. It translates to CASSLAGGSTEAFF. The J gene is TRBJ1-1, the V gene TRBV7-8, with D possibly matching TRBD1 (5 bases). The germline V gene encodes CDR1 SGHVS and CDR2 FQNEAQ. The CDR3 contains 14 residues. V was trimmed by 0 bases and J by 4 bases, leaving 9 bases between them. The full variable domain, rest sourced from reference TRBV7-8 and TRBJ1-1, is GAGVSQSPRYKVAKRGQDVALRCDPISGHVSLFWYQQALGQGPEFLTYFQNEAQLDKSGLPSDRFFAERPEGSVSTLKIQRTQQEDSAVYLCASSLAGGSTEAFFGQGTRLTVV.

The chain joins TRBV19 to TRBJ1-5, with unresolved D. The V and J ends lost 3 bases and 9 bases respectively, with 12 bases between them. The germline CDR1 and CDR2 sequences are LNHDA and SQIVND (reference sequence). The CDR3 spans 13 residues. CDR3: CASSIKGDGPQHF. CDR3 DNA: TGTGCCAGTAGTATTAAGGGAGACGGGCCCCAGCATTTT.

The chain has TRBV12-3 or TRBV12-4 and TRBJ1-2; a possible D gene is TRBD1 (5 bases). This CDR3 comprises 13 residues. V shed 6 bases and J shed 1 base, with 9 bases lying between them. The DNA for the CDR3 is TGTGCCAGCAGCCTTGACAGTAACTATGGCTACACCTTC. Its protein product is CASSLDSNYGYTF.

The chain recombines TRBV30 with TRBJ2-1; 9 bases map to TRBD2. The CDR3 contains 16 residues. Germline-derived CDR1 and CDR2 are GTSNPN and SVGIG (reference sequence). With V trimmed by 0 bases and J by 8 bases, 11 bases remained unmatched. CDR3 nucleotides: TGTGCCTGGAGTGTAGGGATTAGCGGGAGCTCCTATGAGCAGTTCTTC. This codes for CAWSVGISGSSYEQFF. Combining the CDR3 with reference TRBV30 and TRBJ2-1 gives the whole variable domain SQTIHQWPATLVQPVGSPLSLECTVEGTSNPNLYWYRQAAGRGLQLLFYSVGIGQISSEVPQNLSASRPQDRQFILSSKKLLLSDSGFYLCAWSVGISGSSYEQFFGPGTRLTVL.

The chain carries TRBV7-2 and TRBJ2-7; 9 nucleotides match TRBD2. This CDR3 has 15 residues. The ends lost 11 bases at V and 3 bases at J; junction bases unmatched: 14. Germline loops: CDR1 SGHTA, CDR2 FQGNSA. This CDR3 reads CAGRGREGDHYEQYF. The CDR3 DNA follows: TGTGCCGGCCGTGGGCGGGAGGGGGACCACTACGAGCAGTACTTC.